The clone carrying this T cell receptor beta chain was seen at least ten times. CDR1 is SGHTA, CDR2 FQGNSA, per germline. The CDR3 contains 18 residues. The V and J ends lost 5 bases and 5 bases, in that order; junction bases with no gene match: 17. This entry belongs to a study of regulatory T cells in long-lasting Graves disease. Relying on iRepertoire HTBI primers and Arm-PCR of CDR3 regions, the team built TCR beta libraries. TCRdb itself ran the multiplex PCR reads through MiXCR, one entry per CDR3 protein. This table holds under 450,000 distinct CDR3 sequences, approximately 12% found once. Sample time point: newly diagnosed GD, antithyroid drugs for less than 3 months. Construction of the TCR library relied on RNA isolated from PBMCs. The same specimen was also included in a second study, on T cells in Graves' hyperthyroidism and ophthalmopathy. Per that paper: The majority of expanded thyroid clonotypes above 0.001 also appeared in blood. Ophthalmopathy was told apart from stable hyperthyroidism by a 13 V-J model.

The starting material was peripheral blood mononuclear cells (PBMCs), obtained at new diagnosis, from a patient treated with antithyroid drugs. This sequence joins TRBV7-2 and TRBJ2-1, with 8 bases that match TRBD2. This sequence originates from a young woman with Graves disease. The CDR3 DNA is TGTGCCAGCAGCCCCCCTGGGTTAGCGGGACTCCACAACAATGAGCAGTTCTTC. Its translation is CASSPPGLAGLHNNEQFF. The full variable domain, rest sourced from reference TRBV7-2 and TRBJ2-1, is GAGVSQSPSNKVTEKGKDVELRCDPISGHTALYWYRQSLGQGLEFLIYFQGNSAPDKSGLPSDRFSAERTGGSVSTLTIQRTQQEDSAVYLCASSPPGLAGLHNNEQFFGPGTRLTVL.